Presented here are 29 T cell receptor beta chains from one specimen sequenced in a study of OX40 agonist ivuxolimab in advanced cancers. Assay used: immunoSEQ multiplex PCR; TCRdb lists only in-frame clones, some missing. This sample has about 26,000 clones, with more than 75% found just once. Specimen: CD4+ or CD8+ T cells sorted from blood, collected in a trial of the OX40 agonist ivuxolimab. The receptors were gathered from an adult with an advanced solid tumor such as melanoma, head and neck, liver or kidney cancer.

V usage is TRBV18 and J usage is TRBJ1-5, with D possibly TRBD1 on 5 matching bases. The CDR3 extends over 17 amino acids. V lost 2 bases and J lost 6, with 20 bases in between. CDR1 is KGHSH and CDR2 is LQKENI in the germline V gene. The CDR3 sequence: CASSPGGVITGPQPQHF. The CDR3 region has the DNA TGTGCCAGCTCACCAGGGGGGGTGATAACGGGACCTCAGCCCCAGCATTTT.

This chain uses TRBV16 with TRBJ2-7; D perhaps matches TRBD2 (6 bases). V lost 1 base to trimming and J lost 2 bases, with 12 bases between them. Germline lookup yields CDR1 KGHSY and CDR2 FQNENV. CDR3 length: 15 residues. CDR3 sequence reads: CASSQFAGKTYEQYF. The DNA of the CDR3 is TGTGCCAGCAGCCAATTTGCGGGGAAAACCTACGAGCAGTACTTC.

The chain combines TRBV5-4 with TRBJ1-5; 10 nucleotides line up with TRBD1. The V gene's germline CDR1 is SGHNT and CDR2 YYREEE (reference sequence). Germline trimming cut 2 bases from V and 6 bases from J; bases unmatched to any gene: 5. The CDR3 is 15 amino acids. CDR3 protein: CASSFTGTGAQPQHF. The CDR3 DNA reads as TGTGCCAGCAGCTTTACCGGGACAGGGGCTCAGCCCCAGCATTTT.

The chain carries TRBV6-4 and TRBJ2-3; 8 bases map to TRBD2. Germline CDR1 reads MRHNA; CDR2 reads SNTAGT. The CDR3 consists of 14 residues. V dropped 3 bases and J dropped 4; count of bases not matched to a gene: 3. CDR3 sequence reads: CASSESGGPDTQYF. CDR3 nucleotide sequence: TGTGCCAGCAGTGAGTCGGGGGGGCCAGATACGCAGTATTTT.

The chain joins TRBV6-4 to TRBJ2-1; 11 bases line up with TRBD2. V lost 9 bases, J lost 4 bases, and 8 bases stayed unmatched. CDR3 size: 15 residues. Per the germline V gene, CDR1 is MRHNA and CDR2 is SNTAGT. CDR3 DNA sequence: TGTGCCAGACGATCGGGACTAGCGGTATACAATGAGCAGTTCTTC. Protein sequence: CARRSGLAVYNEQFF.

This clone was counted between two and nine times. J is TRBJ1-6 and V is TRBV7-9; 9 bases agree with TRBD1. Germline V lookup: CDR1 SEHNR, CDR2 FQNEAQ (reference sequence). The CDR3 runs 14 residues. V was pared by 5 bases and J by 9 bases, with 5 bases of the junction left unmatched. CDR3 sequence (DNA): TGTGCCAGCAGCCCCGGACAGGGGATTTCACCCCTCCACTTT. Translating gives CASSPGQGISPLHF.

The chain uses TRBV6-1 and TRBJ1-3; D remains unclear. This CDR3 is built from 13 residues. V lost 10 bases and J lost 6, with 16 bases in between. Germline CDR1 and CDR2: MNHNS and SASEGT. The CDR3 is CATGLKDENTIYF. In nucleotides, the CDR3 is TGTGCCACGGGTCTAAAAGACGAAAACACCATATATTTT.

The CDR3 DNA is TGTGCCAGCAGTTGGACAGGGGGTGGAAATGAGCAGTTCTTC. This gives the protein CASSWTGGGNEQFF. The rearrangement joins TRBV6-5 to TRBJ2-1; 10 nucleotides align to TRBD1. V dropped 4 bases and J dropped 7; count of bases not matched to a gene: 4. The CDR3 runs 14 residues. Germline V gives CDR1 MNHEY, CDR2 SVGAGI.

This clone was recorded only once. The J gene is TRBJ2-7, the V gene TRBV6-5, with 8 bases that match TRBD1. The CDR3 length is 14 residues. Germline CDR1 is MNHEY and CDR2 is SVGAGI. The junction had 9 bases not matched to a gene; V was cut back by 6 bases and J by 5 bases. The CDR3 DNA follows: TGTGCCAGCAGCCTTCCGGGACAGGCCCACGAGCAGTACTTC. Translated, it gives CASSLPGQAHEQYF.

This clone was observed a few times. The chain combines TRBV6-5 with TRBJ2-7; D could derive from TRBD1 or TRBD2 (5 bases each). Looked up from germline, CDR1 is MNHEY and CDR2 is SVGAGI. The CDR3 is 12 amino acids. V lost 2 bases to trimming and J lost 9 bases, with 11 bases between them. Here the CDR3 DNA reads TGTGCCAGCAGTTACGGAGGTGGGGCGCAGTACTTC. This gives the protein CASSYGGGAQYF.

The chain recombines TRBV14 with TRBJ2-5; D assignment may be TRBD1 or TRBD2 (5 bases each). Germline loops: CDR1 SGHDN, CDR2 FVKESK. Trimming removed 0 bases at V and 4 bases at J, with 15 bases between. The CDR3 sequence is 16 residues long. The CDR3 DNA reads as TGTGCCAGCAGCCAAGATGGGCTAGTTGGGGGAGAGACCCAGTACTTC. This codes for CASSQDGLVGGETQYF.

The chain has TRBV6-1 and TRBJ1-5; D possibly corresponds to TRBD1 (5 bases). The CDR3 is 17 residues long. The V end was cut by 1 base, the J end by 5 bases, with 18 bases between. Germline V gene sequence: CDR1 MNHNS, CDR2 SASEGT. This CDR3 reads CASSEGRGNSFYQPQHF. DNA for the CDR3: TGTGCCAGCAGTGAAGGAAGGGGAAACAGCTTTTATCAGCCCCAGCATTTT.

V gene TRBV5-1 combines with J gene TRBJ2-6; D not certain. The germline CDR1 and CDR2 sequences are SGHRS and YFSETQ. Trimming removed 2 bases from V and 0 bases from J, with 3 bases in between. The CDR3 sequence is 14 residues long. In DNA form, the CDR3 reads TGCGCCAGCAGCTTTAACTCTGGGGCCAACGTCCTGACTTTC. Translating gives CASSFNSGANVLTF.

The J gene is TRBJ2-7, the V gene TRBV2; TRBD2 aligns across 8 bases. This CDR3 contains 16 residues. Germline V gene data show CDR1 as SNHLY and CDR2 as FYNNEI. V shed 0 bases and J 2 bases; nucleotides not matched to a gene: 6. The CDR3 nucleotides read TGTGCCAGCAGTGAAGCGCAAGCGGGAGTAGCCTACGAGCAGTACTTC. Translating gives CASSEAQAGVAYEQYF. The variable domain in full, completed from reference TRBV2 and TRBJ2-7, reads EPEVTQTPSHQVTQMGQEVILRCVPISNHLYFYWYRQILGQKVEFLVSFYNNEISEKSEIFDDQFSVERPDGSNFTLKIRSTKLEDSAMYFCASSEAQAGVAYEQYFGPGTRLTVT.

V gene TRBV15 combines with J gene TRBJ1-1, with 7 bases identical to TRBD1. Germline CDR1 and CDR2: LNHNV and YYDKDF (reference sequence). J lost 4 bases, V lost 2 bases, and 7 bases had no gene match. CDR3 length equals 15 residues. For the CDR3, the DNA is TGTGCCACCAGCAGACCAGACAGGGTGCGCACTGAAGCTTTCTTT. Translating it yields CATSRPDRVRTEAFF.

The chain combines TRBV30 with TRBJ1-1; D not resolved. Looked up from germline, CDR1 is GTSNPN and CDR2 is SVGIG (reference sequence). CDR3 size: 13 residues. Trimming stripped 2 bases from V and 0 bases from J, with 7 bases between. As DNA, the CDR3 is TGTGCCTGGAGTTTGGTAGTGAACACTGAAGCTTTCTTT. Its protein product is CAWSLVVNTEAFF. The whole variable domain, remainder taken from reference TRBV30 and TRBJ1-1, is SQTIHQWPATLVQPVGSPLSLECTVEGTSNPNLYWYRQAAGRGLQLLFYSVGIGQISSEVPQNLSASRPQDRQFILSSKKLLLSDSGFYLCAWSLVVNTEAFFGQGTRLTVV.

Only a few counts were recorded for this clone. This chain joins TRBV6-6 and TRBJ1-3; no reliable D call. This CDR3 has 11 residues. Germline CDR1 and CDR2: MNHNY and SVGAGI (reference sequence). Trimming left V 4 bases short and J 9 bases short, with 7 bases between. CDR3: CASSSTGTIYF. The DNA of the CDR3 is TGTGCCAGCAGTTCAACGGGCACCATATATTTT.

Here the CDR3 DNA reads TGTGCCAGCAGCTCACGACAGGGTCCCTACAATGAGCAGTTCTTC. As protein: CASSSRQGPYNEQFF. V is TRBV5-4 and J is TRBJ2-1; 7 positions agree with TRBD1. Germline CDR1 and CDR2: SGHNT and YYREEE (reference sequence). This CDR3 contains 15 residues. The V segment lost 3 bases and the J segment 2 bases; nucleotides outside the gene matches: 5.

This chain links TRBV23-1 with TRBJ1-5, with D maybe TRBD1 (5 bases). TRBV23-1 has ORF status, its function being uncertain. This CDR3 has 16 amino acids. With 1 base removed from V and 7 bases from J, the gap between germline ends came to 17 bases. Here the CDR3 DNA reads TGCGCCAGCAGTCAATGGCAGGGATATCTATGCCAGCCCCAGCATTTT. The encoded protein is CASSQWQGYLCQPQHF.

This clone ranks as medium-sized. The gene calls are TRBV4-1 and TRBJ1-5; D is perhaps TRBD1 (6 bases). The CDR3 loop spans 15 amino acids. V lost 0 bases to trimming and J lost 4 bases, with 10 bases between them. Germline CDR1 is MGHRA and CDR2 is YSYEKL. CDR3 residues: CASSQDPGTNQPQHF. The CDR3 DNA is TGCGCCAGCAGCCAAGATCCGGGGACAAATCAGCCCCAGCATTTT.

The chain employs TRBV7-3 and TRBJ2-1; the D gene is possibly TRBD2 (6 bases). With 0 bases removed from V and 8 bases from J, the gap between germline ends came to 17 bases. Germline V gives CDR1 SGHTA, CDR2 FQGTGA. The CDR3 spans 16 residues. As DNA, the CDR3 is TGTGCCAGCAGCTTAACGGGGAGACTAGTCTCCCATGAGCAGTTCTTC. Its protein is CASSLTGRLVSHEQFF.

The J gene is TRBJ1-4, the V gene TRBV9; the D is unclear. V was shortened by 5 bases and J by 0 bases, with 8 bases between the two germline ends. Germline assignment: CDR1 SGDLS and CDR2 YYNGEE. The CDR3 has 14 amino acids. The CDR3 DNA reads as TGTGCCAGCAGTCCCGCCTCAACTAATGAAAAACTGTTTTTT. Its translation: CASSPASTNEKLFF. The full variable domain, rest sourced from reference TRBV9 and TRBJ1-4, is DSGVTQTPKHLITATGQRVTLRCSPRSGDLSVYWYQQSLDQGLQFLIQYYNGEERAKGNILERFSAQQFPDLHSELNLSSLELGDSALYFCASSPASTNEKLFFGSGTQLSVL.

The V gene is TRBV25-1, the J gene TRBJ1-1, with a tentative D call TRBD1 (5 bases). Germline values: CDR1 MGHDK, CDR2 SYGVNS. The CDR3 spans 15 residues. V lost 3 bases, J lost 0 bases, and 11 bases lay in between. The CDR3 reads CASSDWGTVNTEAFF. The CDR3 bases are TGTGCCAGCAGTGATTGGGGGACCGTGAACACTGAAGCTTTCTTT.

Notes on this clone: One end of the junction fails to match germline, which may point to a read error. The chain couples TRBV7-9 to TRBJ2-5; D remains ambiguous. The germline CDR1 and CDR2 sequences are SEHNR and FQNEAQ (reference sequence). This CDR3 is built from 10 residues. This chain's CDR3 is CASSIQTKHF. The CDR3 nucleotides read TGTGCCAGCAGCATCCAGACAAAGCACTTC. The variable domain in full, with the rest retrieved from reference TRBV7-9 and TRBJ2-5, is DTGVSQNPRHKITKRGQNVTFRCDPISEHNRLYWYRQTLGQGPEFLTYFQNEAQLEKSRLLSDRFSAERPKGSFSTLEIQRTEQGDSAMYLCASSIQTKHFGPGTRLLVL.

The rearrangement links TRBV4-2 to TRBJ1-1; D is ambiguous. The CDR3 has 15 amino acids. The germline V gene encodes CDR1 LGHNA and CDR2 YNFKEQ. V was pared by 0 bases and J by 1 base, with 9 bases between. The chain's CDR3 is CASSQEDWENTEAFF. The CDR3 DNA reads as TGTGCCAGCAGCCAAGAGGATTGGGAGAACACTGAAGCTTTCTTT.

The V call is TRBV7-6, the J call TRBJ2-3; the match to TRBD2 covers 9 bases. The CDR3 extends over 16 amino acids. V lost 5 bases and J lost 4; bases outside the gene matches: 10. CDR1 SGHVS and CDR2 FNYEAQ come from the germline V gene. The CDR3 bases are TGTGCCAGCAGCCACAATAGCGGGGGAAAATCAGATACGCAGTATTTT. Protein product: CASSHNSGGKSDTQYF.

This chain joins TRBV27 and TRBJ2-2, with TRBD2 as a possible D gene (7 bases). This CDR3 is 16 amino acids long. The germline V gene encodes CDR1 MNHEY and CDR2 SMNVEV (reference sequence). Trimming shortened V by 3 bases and J by 4 bases, and 15 bases separated the two germline ends. The CDR3 DNA follows: TGTGCCAGCAGTTTGGGAGGGGGGGGGCTCACCGGGGAGCTGTTTTTT. Its translation: CASSLGGGGLTGELFF.

This clone has only one observation. The rearrangement uses TRBV7-9 and TRBJ2-1; TRBD2 aligns across 13 bases. V lost 4 bases to trimming and J lost 9 bases; unmatched junction nucleotides: 9. The germline V gene encodes CDR1 SEHNR and CDR2 FQNEAQ (reference sequence). CDR3 length equals 16 residues. As DNA, the CDR3 is TGTGCCAGCAGCTCGACTAGCGGGAGGCTCAGTGTTGAGCAGTTCTTC. It yields the protein CASSSTSGRLSVEQFF. The full variable domain, with the rest looked up from reference TRBV7-9 and TRBJ2-1, is DTGVSQNPRHKITKRGQNVTFRCDPISEHNRLYWYRQTLGQGPEFLTYFQNEAQLEKSRLLSDRFSAERPKGSFSTLEIQRTEQGDSAMYLCASSSTSGRLSVEQFFGPGTRLTVL.

The V call is TRBV11-2, the J call TRBJ2-1, with 10 bases lining up with TRBD1. Per germline, CDR1 SGHAT and CDR2 FQNNGV. Germline trimming cut 6 bases from V and 11 bases from J; bases unmatched to any gene: 7. The CDR3 is 13 amino acids. The chain's CDR3 is CASSSGTGDKQFF. DNA for the CDR3: TGTGCCAGCAGTTCCGGGACAGGGGACAAGCAGTTCTTC.